This entry lists 22 T cell receptor beta chains sequenced from one sample in a study of blood T cell repertoires in COVID-19. The data were produced by immunoSEQ multiplex PCR, yet TCRdb's version contains in-frame clones alone and is incomplete. This table has 350,000 to 450,000 clones, about 90% appearing once. Sequencing was performed on peripheral blood. The origin of the receptors is a woman aged 60-70 years with COVID-19, enrolled during active disease.

The V call is TRBV6-1, the J call TRBJ1-2; TRBD1 matches 7 bases. Germline CDR1 reads MNHNS; CDR2 reads SASEGT. The V segment lost 2 bases and the J segment 4 bases; nucleotides outside the gene matches: 16. The CDR3 sequence is 18 residues long. The chain's CDR3 is CASSERGQANFFGYGYTF. As DNA, the CDR3 is TGTGCCAGCAGTGAACGTGGACAGGCGAACTTTTTTGGCTATGGCTACACCTTC.

The chain has TRBV11-1 and TRBJ2-7, with 7 bases lining up with TRBD2. Germline V gives CDR1 SGHAT, CDR2 FQDESV (reference sequence). Unmatched junction bases numbered 5, after V lost 0 bases and J lost 3 bases. CDR3 size: 15 residues. For the CDR3, the DNA is TGTGCCAGCAGCTTAGCAGGGACTACTTTCTACGAGCAGTACTTC. As protein: CASSLAGTTFYEQYF.

This rearrangement joins TRBV5-1 to TRBJ1-1; tentative D call: TRBD1 (5 bases). This CDR3 region has 13 residues. V lost 4 bases, J lost 4 bases, and 11 bases lay in between. Germline values: CDR1 SGHRS, CDR2 YFSETQ. The CDR3 DNA sequence: TGCGCCAGCAGCGTCAGGGTTAGCACTGAAGCTTTCTTT. It translates to CASSVRVSTEAFF.

V usage is TRBV7-3 and J usage is TRBJ1-5, with D hard to call. The V end lost 9 bases, the J end lost 10 bases, and 10 bases lay between the germline ends. Germline V gene data show CDR1 as SGHTA and CDR2 as FQGTGA. The CDR3 totals 10 residues. Written as DNA, the CDR3 is TGTGCCAGGGGCCCCTCCCCCCAGCATTTT. Protein: CARGPSPQHF. The full variable domain, completed using reference TRBV7-3 and TRBJ1-5, is GAGVSQTPSNKVTEKGKYVELRCDPISGHTALYWYRQSLGQGPEFLIYFQGTGAADDSGLPNDRFFAVRPEGSVSTLKIQRTERGDSAVYLCARGPSPQHFGDGTRLSIL.

In this sample, this clone turned up once. V gene TRBV7-2 combines with J gene TRBJ2-2; 8 positions agree with TRBD1. Germline assignment: CDR1 SGHTA and CDR2 FQGNSA. This CDR3 has 15 amino acids. V was clipped by 6 bases and J by 2 bases; unmatched bases: 5. In DNA form, the CDR3 reads TGTGCCAGCAGGAGGGCAGGGGGCAACACCGGGGAGCTGTTTTTT. Translating it yields CASRRAGGNTGELFF.

The rearrangement uses TRBV5-1 and TRBJ2-5; 8 bases align to TRBD2. The CDR3 covers 16 residues. J gave up 4 bases and V 0 bases, and 8 bases lay outside the gene matches. Germline V CDR1 and CDR2: SGHRS, YFSETQ. CDR3 residues: CASSLGTSLSGETQYF. The DNA of the CDR3 is TGCGCCAGCAGCTTGGGGACTAGCCTGTCGGGAGAGACCCAGTACTTC.

V usage is TRBV16 and J usage is TRBJ2-3; D is perhaps TRBD2 (6 bases). The CDR3 is 13 amino acids. Germline CDR1 is KGHSY and CDR2 is FQNENV. Trimming cost V 5 bases and J 1 base, with 7 bases left between them. The CDR3 DNA is TGTGCCAGCAGCAGGAGGGGCACAGATACGCAGTATTTT. This translates into CASSRRGTDTQYF. Supplemented by reference TRBV16 and TRBJ2-3, the full variable domain reads GEEVAQTPKHLVRGEGQKAKLYCAPIKGHSYVFWYQQVLKNEFKFLISFQNENVFDETGMPKERFSAKCLPNSPCSLEIQATKLEDSAVYFCASSRRGTDTQYFGPGTRLTVL.

For the CDR3, the DNA is TGCGCCAGCAACCCGGGACAGGGTAGGGTTGAGACCCAGTACTTC. Residues: CASNPGQGRVETQYF. The J gene is TRBJ2-5, the V gene TRBV5-1; 9 bases line up with TRBD1. The CDR3 has 15 residues. V dropped 6 bases and J dropped 5; count of bases not matched to a gene: 11. The germline gives CDR1 SGHRS, CDR2 YFSETQ.

This chain uses TRBV6-5 with TRBJ1-4; 10 positions match TRBD1. The junction had 5 bases not matched to a gene; V was cut back by 6 bases and J by 7 bases. Per the germline V gene, CDR1 is MNHEY and CDR2 is SVGAGI. CDR3 length equals 14 residues. The chain's CDR3 is CASRGTGVFEKLFF. The CDR3 DNA reads TGTGCCAGCAGGGGGACAGGGGTGTTTGAAAAACTGTTTTTT.

V and J are TRBV4-2 and TRBJ2-7; a weak D match, TRBD1 (6 bases). The CDR3 extends over 14 amino acids. V was shortened by 5 bases and J by 1 base, with 12 bases between the two germline ends. Germline V gene lookup returns CDR1 LGHNA and CDR2 YNFKEQ. The CDR3 DNA reads TGTGCCAGCAGCGGGGCACAGGGTTCCTACGAGCAGTACTTC. Protein product: CASSGAQGSYEQYF.

V gene TRBV27 combines with J gene TRBJ2-1; tentatively, D is TRBD1 (6 bases). Germline V lookup: CDR1 MNHEY, CDR2 SMNVEV (reference sequence). The CDR3 covers 16 residues. V was cut by 6 bases and J by 2 bases, with 17 bases left in between. In DNA form, the CDR3 reads TGTGCCAGCAGGGTGCATGGGGGCTGGGCCTACAATGAGCAGTTCTTC. This gives the protein CASRVHGGWAYNEQFF.

The chain uses TRBV4-1 and TRBJ1-2; 10 bases align to TRBD1. Unmatched junction bases numbered 7, after V lost 0 bases and J lost 6 bases. The CDR3 loop spans 16 amino acids. Per germline, CDR1 MGHRA and CDR2 YSYEKL. CDR3 coding DNA: TGCGCCAGCAGCCAAGAAGGGACAGGGGTTTGGAATGGCTACACCTTC. Translated, it gives CASSQEGTGVWNGYTF.

The genes are TRBV29-1 and TRBJ1-1; D is unclear. V lost 5 bases to trimming and J lost 8 bases, with 12 bases between them. CDR3 size: 11 residues. CDR1 is SQVTM, CDR2 ANQGSEA, per germline. The CDR3 coding sequence is TGCAGCGTTCAACTCGAGAGGGAAGCTTTCTTT. It codes for CSVQLEREAFF. Combining the CDR3 with reference TRBV29-1 and TRBJ1-1 gives the whole variable domain SAVISQKPSRDICQRGTSLTIQCQVDSQVTMMFWYRQQPGQSLTLIATANQGSEATYESGFVIDKFPISRPNLTFSTLTVSNMSPEDSSIYLCSVQLEREAFFGQGTRLTVV.

The chain combines TRBV19 with TRBJ1-5; TRBD1 is a possible D gene (5 bases). Germline CDR1 and CDR2: LNHDA and SQIVND (reference sequence). The ends were cut back, 6 bases at V and 2 bases at J, with 17 bases in the middle. The CDR3 runs 16 residues. DNA of the CDR3: TGTGCCAGTAGCGACCAACGTGACAGAGGCAATCAGCCCCAGCATTTT. It translates to CASSDQRDRGNQPQHF. The complete variable domain, with remaining parts taken from reference TRBV19 and TRBJ1-5, reads DGGITQSPKYLFRKEGQNVTLSCEQNLNHDAMYWYRQDPGQGLRLIYYSQIVNDFQKGDIAEGYSVSREKKESFPLTVTSAQKNPTAFYLCASSDQRDRGNQPQHFGDGTRLSIL.

This chain joins TRBV6-5 and TRBJ2-2, with D perhaps matching TRBD2 (5 bases). Trimming took off 2 bases at V and 0 bases at J, with 7 bases between the two ends. CDR1 and CDR2 from the germline V gene are MNHEY and SVGAGI. This CDR3 is 15 amino acids long. The CDR3 here is CASSYRRSNTGELFF. The CDR3 DNA reads as TGTGCCAGCAGTTACCGGAGGTCGAACACCGGGGAGCTGTTTTTT.

The chain uses TRBV5-1 and TRBJ2-2; 9 bases match TRBD1. Germline V gives CDR1 SGHRS, CDR2 YFSETQ. The CDR3 is 20 residues long. V gave up 7 bases and J gave up 0 bases; unmatched junction bases: 19. The CDR3 sequence is CASCRSGTGRAHTNTGELFF. The CDR3 DNA reads as TGCGCCAGCTGCCGTTCCGGGACAGGGAGGGCCCATACGAACACCGGGGAGCTGTTTTTT.

The chain employs TRBV12-3 or TRBV12-4 and TRBJ1-2, with D unclear. V was clipped by 3 bases and J by 4 bases, with 3 bases between them. CDR3 size: 11 residues. The CDR3 region is CASSFLYGYTF. The CDR3 region has the DNA TGTGCCAGCAGTTTCCTCTATGGCTACACCTTC.

CDR3 sequence: CAWKPGWSTEAFF. The CDR3 DNA reads as TGTGCCTGGAAACCGGGGTGGAGCACTGAAGCTTTCTTT. The V call is TRBV30, the J call TRBJ1-1; D unresolved. In germline, CDR1 is GTSNPN, CDR2 SVGIG (reference sequence). V lost 4 bases, J lost 4 bases, and 13 bases lay in between. This CDR3 region has 13 residues.

The chain recombines TRBV2 with TRBJ1-3; possibly TRBD1 for D (5 bases). The germline V gene encodes CDR1 SNHLY and CDR2 FYNNEI. The CDR3 loop spans 14 amino acids. V lost 7 bases and J lost 4, with 14 bases in between. CDR3 loop: CASIKQGEGNTIYF. CDR3 nucleotides: TGTGCCAGCATAAAGCAGGGTGAGGGAAACACCATATATTTT.

This chain links TRBV9 with TRBJ1-4; 7 bases are a match to TRBD1. V trimming: 4 bases; J trimming: 0 bases; junction bases outside the gene matches: 6. The length of the CDR3 is 16 residues. Germline CDR1 is SGDLS and CDR2 is YYNGEE. The CDR3 DNA reads as TGTGCCAGCAGCCCGGGACAGACTGCAACTAATGAAAAACTGTTTTTT. This gives the protein CASSPGQTATNEKLFF.

This chain connects TRBV11-3 to TRBJ2-3; TRBD1 might be the D (6 bases). CDR1 is SGHNT and CDR2 is YENEEA in the germline V gene. V lost 1 base to trimming and J lost 11 bases, with 13 bases between them. The CDR3 consists of 13 residues. CDR3 amino acids: CASSLGETGGQYF. CDR3 sequence (DNA): TGTGCCAGCAGCTTAGGCGAGACAGGCGGGCAGTATTTT.

The V gene is TRBV7-9, the J gene TRBJ2-2, with 9 nucleotides matching TRBD1. This CDR3 contains 17 residues. Losses at the gene ends were 6 bases for V and 5 bases for J; bases not matched to a gene: 13. Looked up from germline, CDR1 is SEHNR and CDR2 is FQNEAQ (reference sequence). DNA of the CDR3: TGTGCCAGCAGGTCAGGACAGGGGCCAAGGGTTACCGGGGAGCTGTTTTTT. Its protein product is CASRSGQGPRVTGELFF.